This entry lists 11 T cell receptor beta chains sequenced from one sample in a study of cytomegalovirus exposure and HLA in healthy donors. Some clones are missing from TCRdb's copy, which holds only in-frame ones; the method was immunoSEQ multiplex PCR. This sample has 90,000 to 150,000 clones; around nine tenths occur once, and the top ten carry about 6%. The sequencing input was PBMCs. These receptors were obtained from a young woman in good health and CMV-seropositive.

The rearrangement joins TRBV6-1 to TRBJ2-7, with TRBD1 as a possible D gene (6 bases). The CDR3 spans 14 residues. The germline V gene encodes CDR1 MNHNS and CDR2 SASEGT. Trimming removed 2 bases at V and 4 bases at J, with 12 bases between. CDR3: CASSEYRTDYEQYF. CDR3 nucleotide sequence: TGTGCCAGCAGTGAATATAGGACAGATTACGAGCAGTACTTC.

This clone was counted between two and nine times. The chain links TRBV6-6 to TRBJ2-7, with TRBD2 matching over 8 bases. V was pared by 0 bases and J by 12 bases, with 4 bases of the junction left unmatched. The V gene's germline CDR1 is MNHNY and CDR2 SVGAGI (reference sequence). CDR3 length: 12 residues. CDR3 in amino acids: CASSYSLAEGYF. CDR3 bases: TGTGCCAGCAGTTACTCACTAGCGGAGGGGTACTTC.

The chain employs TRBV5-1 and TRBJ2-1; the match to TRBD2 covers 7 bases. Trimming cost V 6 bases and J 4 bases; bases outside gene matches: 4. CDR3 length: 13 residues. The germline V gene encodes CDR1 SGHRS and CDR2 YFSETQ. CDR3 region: CASMASGYNEQFF. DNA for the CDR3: TGCGCCAGCATGGCTAGCGGATACAATGAGCAGTTCTTC.

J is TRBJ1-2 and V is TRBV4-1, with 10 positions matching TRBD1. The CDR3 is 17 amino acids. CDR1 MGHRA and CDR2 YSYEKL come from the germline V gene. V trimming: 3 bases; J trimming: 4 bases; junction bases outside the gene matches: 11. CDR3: CASSHMMGQGSFYGYTF. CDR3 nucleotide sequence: TGCGCCAGCAGCCACATGATGGGACAGGGGAGTTTCTATGGCTACACCTTC.

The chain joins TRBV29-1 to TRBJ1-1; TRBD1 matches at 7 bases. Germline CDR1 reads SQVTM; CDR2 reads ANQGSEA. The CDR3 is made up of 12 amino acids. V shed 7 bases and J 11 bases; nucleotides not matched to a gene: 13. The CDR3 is CSGDNRGRRAFF. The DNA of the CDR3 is TGCAGCGGGGACAACAGGGGCCGGAGGGCTTTCTTT.

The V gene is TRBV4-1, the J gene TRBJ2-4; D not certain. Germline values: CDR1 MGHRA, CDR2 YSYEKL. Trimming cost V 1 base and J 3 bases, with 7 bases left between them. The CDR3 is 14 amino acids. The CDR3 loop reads CASSQGELKNIQYF. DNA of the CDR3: TGCGCCAGCAGCCAAGGAGAACTCAAAAACATTCAGTACTTC.

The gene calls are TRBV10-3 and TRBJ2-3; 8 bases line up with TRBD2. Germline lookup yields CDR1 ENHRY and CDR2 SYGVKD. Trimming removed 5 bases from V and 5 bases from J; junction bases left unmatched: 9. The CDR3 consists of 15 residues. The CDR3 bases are TGTGCCATCAGTCGTAGCGGGAAGGGCGTAGATACGCAGTATTTT. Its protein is CAISRSGKGVDTQYF.

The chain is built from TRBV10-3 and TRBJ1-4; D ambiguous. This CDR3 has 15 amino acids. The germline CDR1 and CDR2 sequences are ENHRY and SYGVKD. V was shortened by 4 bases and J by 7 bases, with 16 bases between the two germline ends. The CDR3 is CAISAASGGGEKLFF. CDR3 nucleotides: TGTGCCATCAGTGCAGCATCAGGTGGTGGTGAAAAACTGTTTTTT.

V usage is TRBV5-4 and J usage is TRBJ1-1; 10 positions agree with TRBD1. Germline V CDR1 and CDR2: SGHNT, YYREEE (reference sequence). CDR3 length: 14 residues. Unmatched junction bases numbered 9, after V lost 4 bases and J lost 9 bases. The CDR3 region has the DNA TGTGCCAGCAGCCAAAGGGGACAGGGGATGAAAGCTTTCTTT. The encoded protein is CASSQRGQGMKAFF.

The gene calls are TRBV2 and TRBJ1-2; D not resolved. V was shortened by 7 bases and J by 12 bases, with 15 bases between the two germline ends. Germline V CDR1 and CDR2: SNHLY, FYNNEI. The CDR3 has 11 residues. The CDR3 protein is CASTGDRENTF. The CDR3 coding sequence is TGTGCCAGCACCGGAGACCGGGAAAACACCTTC.

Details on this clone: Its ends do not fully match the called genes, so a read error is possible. CDR3 coding DNA: TGTGCCAGCAGCATAGGGACAGGGTGGCCGAGCTCTGGAAACACCATATATTTT. It yields the protein CASSIGTGWPSSGNTIYF. The V call is TRBV13, the J call TRBJ1-3; 9 bases match TRBD1. Germline CDR1 is PRHDT and CDR2 is FYEKMQ (reference sequence). The CDR3 has 18 amino acids.